These T cell receptor beta chains were read from a single sample in a study of OX40 agonist ivuxolimab in advanced cancers. Measured with immunoSEQ multiplex PCR; TCRdb has only the in-frame clones, and not every one. The repertoire has 82,000 or so clones, over 85% of them found once; the top ten carry 0.65%. The sample consisted of CD4+ or CD8+ T cells sorted from blood, taken in a trial of the OX40 agonist ivuxolimab. These receptors all come from an adult with an advanced solid tumor such as melanoma, head and neck, liver or kidney cancer. Each CDR3 is given with its conserved first and last residue. D genes are given only for firm matches. Clone size appears in some rows only: once, few, many, or a class for an expanded clone.

CDR3 length	V gene	D gene	clone size	J gene	CDR3 protein	CDR3 DNA
15	TRBV5-4	.	.	TRBJ1-4	CASSLGSQINEKLFF	TGTGCCAGCAGTCTCGGGTCGCAGATTAATGAAAAACTGTTTTTT
12	TRBV30	.	.	TRBJ1-5	CAWSASGQPQHF	TGTGCCTGGAGTGCTAGCGGTCAGCCCCAGCATTTT
14	TRBV6-5	.	.	TRBJ2-1	CASSYDRGRNEQFF	TGTGCCAGCAGTTACGATAGGGGCCGCAATGAGCAGTTCTTC
14	TRBV6-9	.	.	TRBJ1-1	CASSYRPLNTEAFF	TGTGCCAGCAGTTATAGGCCTTTGAACACTGAAGCTTTCTTT
13	TRBV2	.	once	TRBJ2-2	CASIRDNTGELFF	TGTGCCAGCATTCGGGATAACACCGGGGAGCTGTTTTTT
14	TRBV30	.	.	TRBJ2-7	CAWSAAGPPYEQYF	TGTGCCTGGAGCGCCGCGGGTCCCCCCTACGAGCAGTACTTC
16	TRBV19	TRBD1	.	TRBJ1-5	CASSNPGQGKNQPQHF	TGTGCCAGTAGTAACCCGGGACAGGGAAAGAATCAGCCCCAGCATTTT
12	TRBV6-1	.	.	TRBJ1-2	CASRGRVDGYTF	TGTGCCAGCAGGGGGAGGGTGGATGGCTACACCTTC
14	TRBV7-2	.	.	TRBJ2-2	CASSLSRGTGELFF	TGTGCCAGCAGCTTATCCCGCGGCACCGGGGAGCTGTTTTTT
16	TRBV5-1	TRBD1	once	TRBJ1-1	CASSYDQGGAGTEAFF	TGCGCCAGCAGTTACGACCAGGGGGGAGCGGGAACTGAAGCTTTCTTT
16	TRBV5-1	TRBD2	.	TRBJ2-3	CASSLAGTSITDTQYF	TGCGCCAGCAGCTTGGCCGGGACTAGCATCACAGATACGCAGTATTTT
15	TRBV25-1	TRBD1	.	TRBJ2-5	CASTEATGDTETQYF	TGTGCCAGCACGGAAGCGACAGGGGACACAGAGACCCAGTACTTC
19	TRBV12-1	.	.	TRBJ1-1	CASSFVGGCSGRWNTEAFF	TGTGCCAGCAGCTTTGTCGGCGGTTGTTCGGGACGGTGGAACACTGAAGCTTTCTTT
13	TRBV10-1	.	.	TRBJ2-1	CASSESPEDEQFF	TGCGCCAGCAGTGAGTCCCCTGAGGATGAGCAGTTCTTC
15	TRBV27	.	.	TRBJ2-1	CASSLRALGPHEQFF	TGTGCCAGCAGTTTAAGGGCCCTTGGGCCACATGAGCAGTTCTTC
13	TRBV6-6	TRBD1	.	TRBJ2-1	CASSFTGGNEQFF	TGTGCCAGCAGTTTCACAGGGGGCAATGAGCAGTTCTTC
14	TRBV28	TRBD2	.	TRBJ2-5	CASNPAGGQETQYF	TGTGCCAGCAATCCAGCGGGGGGACAAGAGACCCAGTACTTC
18	TRBV11-2	TRBD2	.	TRBJ2-7	CASSLGLASGSWSYEQYF	TGTGCCAGCAGCTTAGGGTTGGCTAGCGGGAGCTGGTCCTACGAGCAGTACTTC
16	TRBV5-1	TRBD1	.	TRBJ2-7	CASSLVRQGSSYEQYF	TGCGCCAGCAGCTTGGTTAGACAGGGAAGCTCCTACGAGCAGTACTTC
14	TRBV5-1	TRBD1	.	TRBJ2-1	CASRQGANYNEQFF	TGCGCCAGCAGGCAGGGGGCGAATTACAATGAGCAGTTCTTC
14	TRBV6-5	TRBD1	.	TRBJ2-7	CASSWTGGSYEQYF	TGTGCCAGCAGTTGGACAGGGGGCTCCTACGAGCAGTACTTC
15	TRBV6-6	.	.	TRBJ2-6	CASSRQLSGANVLTF	TGTGCCAGCAGTCGACAGCTGTCTGGGGCCAACGTCCTGACTTTC
15	TRBV9	.	.	TRBJ2-3	CASSRFRDNTDTQYF	TGTGCCAGCAGCCGATTCCGGGACAACACAGATACGCAGTATTTT
16	TRBV7-9	.	.	TRBJ2-2	CASSSTGSLNTGELFF	TGTGCCAGCAGCTCCACAGGGAGTTTGAATACCGGGGAGCTGTTTTTT
14	TRBV19	.	.	TRBJ1-2	CASMTFGGLEGYTF	TGTGCCAGTATGACCTTTGGCGGGCTGGAAGGCTACACCTTC
14	TRBV4-2	.	.	TRBJ1-1	CASSLVQRNTEAFF	TGTGCCAGCAGCTTGGTCCAGCGAAACACTGAAGCTTTCTTT
14	TRBV18	.	.	TRBJ1-2	CASSPMDSGKGYTF	TGTGCCAGCTCACCCATGGACAGTGGGAAGGGCTACACCTTC
18	TRBV9	TRBD2	.	TRBJ2-2	CASSVGLAGDANTGELFF	TGTGCCAGCAGCGTAGGACTAGCGGGGGACGCGAACACCGGGGAGCTGTTTTTT
14	TRBV5-1	.	.	TRBJ2-3	CASSLGTGGDTQYF	TGCGCCAGCAGCCTCGGGACTGGGGGAGATACGCAGTATTTT